This TCR beta chain was observed in a study of blood T cell repertoires in COVID-19. The assay was immunoSEQ multiplex PCR, and TCRdb's table has in-frame clones only and misses some. The sample shows 200,000 to 250,000 clones, around 87% of them seen only once. The CDR3 is 12 amino acids. J lost 8 bases, V lost 10 bases, and 8 bases had no gene match. The germline gives CDR1 ENHRY, CDR2 SYGVKD. This chain connects TRBV10-3 to TRBJ1-2; 9 nucleotides match TRBD1. This TCR was recovered from a woman aged 45-59 years who had recovered from COVID-19. Sequences were obtained from PBMCs or T cells enriched from blood (not recorded which). The CDR3 bases are TGTGCCACGGCAGGGACAGGGAACGGCTACACCTTC. Translating gives CATAGTGNGYTF.